This entry features one T cell receptor (beta chain) sequence. Original handling: Reference gene primer amplification gave nucleated cell count estimates. TCRdb's copy holds only in-frame clones and misses some; the assay was immunoSEQ multiplex PCR. That table is the source of V, J and clone size, and D and trimming were worked out from the DNA. This sample has around 130,000 clones, with 80% found just once. This sample is drawn from a study of blood T cell repertoires in COVID-19. As for the study in general: Acute and convalescent COVID-19 samples came from the United States, Italy and Spain. Sources were T cells, B-cell-depleted T cells, or PBMCs; the material itself was cDNA or gDNA.

CDR3 length equals 14 residues. CDR1 is ENHRY and CDR2 is SYGVKD in the germline V gene. J gave up 2 bases and V 5 bases, and 6 bases lay outside the gene matches. The gene calls are TRBV10-3 and TRBJ2-7; TRBD2 aligns across 7 bases. The clonotype was recovered from a man between 70 and 80 years old with acute or convalescent COVID-19. Source material: peripheral blood. CDR3 bases: TGTGCCATCAGTCGCGGGGGTGGGACCTACGAGCAGTACTTC. Protein: CAISRGGGTYEQYF.